This T cell receptor beta chain is from a study of control samples from healthy donors and cancer patients. Germline V lookup: CDR1 LGHNA, CDR2 YSLEER. The V and J ends lost 1 base and 3 bases respectively, with 10 bases between them. CDR3 length equals 14 residues. Here immunoSEQ multiplex PCR was the method, and the copy in TCRdb shows in-frame clones only, minus some. Seen here are fewer than 85,000 clones, about nine tenths observed once, and the top ten hold 15% to 17%. The origin of this receptor is a man aged 25-45 years in good health. The specimen was blood. This rearrangement joins TRBV4-3 to TRBJ2-7, with a weak D call TRBD2 (5 bases). The CDR3 is CASSQGTGNYEQYF. The CDR3 DNA follows: TGCGCCAGCAGCCAAGGAACGGGGAACTACGAGCAGTACTTC.